Following are 31 T cell receptor beta chains from one sample sequenced in a study of T cells after somatic rescue of genetic block. TCRdb keeps only in-frame clones here, not all; method: immunoSEQ multiplex PCR. The data hold thousands of clones, with over 70% observed a single time. Specimen: peripheral blood mononuclear cells (PBMCs). The receptor source for this set is a boy younger than 18.

The chain employs TRBV4-1 and TRBJ1-1, with no clear D. V lost 3 bases and J lost 1, with 3 bases in between. CDR1 and CDR2 from the germline V gene are MGHRA and YSYEKL. The CDR3 covers 12 residues. The CDR3 loop reads CASSQGNTEAFF. CDR3 DNA: TGCGCCAGCAGCCAGGGGAACACTGAAGCTTTCTTT.

This clone was found a few times. The chain combines TRBV7-9 with TRBJ1-1, with D unclear. The V gene's germline CDR1 is SEHNR and CDR2 FQNEAQ (reference sequence). The CDR3 totals 14 residues. V was cut by 6 bases and J by 0 bases, with 11 bases left in between. The CDR3 sequence: CASRNSGMNTEAFF. The DNA for the CDR3 is TGTGCCAGCAGGAATAGCGGAATGAACACTGAAGCTTTCTTT.

By sample fraction, this clone is medium-sized. The gene calls are TRBV6-5 and TRBJ2-7; D is unresolved. Per the germline V gene, CDR1 is MNHEY and CDR2 is SVGAGI. Trimming shortened V by 2 bases and J by 3 bases, and 8 bases separated the two germline ends. The CDR3 contains 13 residues. The CDR3: CASSYMANYEQYF. In nucleotides, the CDR3 is TGTGCCAGCAGTTACATGGCTAACTACGAGCAGTACTTC.

This chain joins TRBV6-1 and TRBJ2-5; weak D call: TRBD2 (5 bases). Germline assignment: CDR1 MNHNS and CDR2 SASEGT. Trimming removed 4 bases from V and 4 bases from J, with 13 bases in between. The CDR3 is 14 residues long. CDR3: CASSGAGLGETQYF. Written as DNA, the CDR3 is TGTGCCAGCAGTGGGGCCGGACTGGGAGAGACCCAGTACTTC.

V and J are TRBV9 and TRBJ2-7; no firm D call. CDR1 is SGDLS, CDR2 YYNGEE, per germline. V was cut by 0 bases and J by 0 bases, with 10 bases left in between. CDR3 length: 15 residues. Here the CDR3 DNA reads TGTGCCAGCAGCGTAGCTTTAGGGTTCTCCTACGAGCAGTACTTC. It specifies CASSVALGFSYEQYF.

The rearrangement links TRBV6-1 to TRBJ1-1; a possible D gene is TRBD1 (5 bases). The CDR3 has 14 residues. From germline, CDR1 is MNHNS and CDR2 SASEGT. V shed 7 bases and J shed 0 bases, with 12 bases lying between them. The CDR3 region is CASTLEGMNTEAFF. In DNA, the CDR3 is TGTGCCAGCACCCTCGAGGGGATGAACACTGAAGCTTTCTTT.

The V gene is TRBV28, the J gene TRBJ1-1; D is ambiguous. With 2 bases removed from V and 0 bases from J, the gap between germline ends came to 7 bases. Germline loops: CDR1 MDHEN, CDR2 SYDVKM. The CDR3 covers 14 residues. CDR3 nucleotides: TGTGCCAGCAGTTTAGAGGGTCTGAACACTGAAGCTTTCTTT. Translating gives CASSLEGLNTEAFF. Variable domain in full (rest from reference TRBV28 and TRBJ1-1): DVKVTQSSRYLVKRTGEKVFLECVQDMDHENMFWYRQDPGLGLRLIYFSYDVKMKEKGDIPEGYSVSREKKERFSLILESASTNQTSMYLCASSLEGLNTEAFFGQGTRLTVV.

V and J are TRBV11-2 and TRBJ2-7; D possibly uses TRBD1 or TRBD2 (5 bases each). Looked up from germline, CDR1 is SGHAT and CDR2 is FQNNGV. Trimming took 3 bases from V and 3 from J, leaving 15 bases between them. The CDR3 is 15 residues long. CDR3 sequence (DNA): TGTGCCAGCAGCTTTAGCTGGGGGAACCTCTACGAGCAGTACTTC. Its translation is CASSFSWGNLYEQYF.

V gene TRBV5-1 combines with J gene TRBJ2-1, with a possible D match to TRBD2 (6 bases). V was trimmed by 0 bases and J by 7 bases, leaving 14 bases between them. The CDR3 runs 15 residues. The germline gives CDR1 SGHRS, CDR2 YFSETQ. The CDR3 DNA follows: TGCGCCAGCAGCTTGGGCTCCCAAGGGAGGAATGAGCAGTTCTTC. Translated, it gives CASSLGSQGRNEQFF.

The chain combines TRBV5-3 with TRBJ2-2; 9 bases match TRBD1. TRBV5-3 qualifies as an ORF whose function is uncertain. CDR3 length: 17 residues. V was pared by 2 bases and J by 0 bases, with 5 bases of the junction left unmatched. The chain's CDR3 is CARSFPGTGTNTGELFF. The CDR3 coding sequence is TGTGCCAGAAGCTTCCCGGGGACAGGGACGAACACCGGGGAGCTGTTTTTT.

The J gene is TRBJ1-5, the V gene TRBV6-7; the D is unclear. TRBV6-7 counts as an open reading frame of uncertain function. The V end lost 0 bases, the J end lost 8 bases, and 8 bases lay between the germline ends. The CDR3 length is 13 residues. CDR3 nucleotides: TGTGCCAGCAGTTACTCGGGTCGTGAGCCCCAGCATTTT. Translated: CASSYSGREPQHF.

This chain joins TRBV10-3 and TRBJ1-3, with D hard to call. The CDR3 is 13 amino acids. Germline V CDR1 and CDR2: ENHRY, SYGVKD. The V end lost 9 bases, the J end lost 2 bases, and 11 bases lay between the germline ends. Here the CDR3 DNA reads TGTGCCATTTCCCCTTTGGCTGGAAACACCATATATTTT. This encodes CAISPLAGNTIYF.

This clone was found a few times. The CDR3 protein is CASSYSAHSRETQYF. The DNA of the CDR3 is TGTGCCAGCAGTTACTCGGCCCATAGCAGAGAGACCCAGTACTTC. The rearrangement joins TRBV6-5 to TRBJ2-5; D is uncertain. Germline V gene data show CDR1 as MNHEY and CDR2 as SVGAGI. The CDR3 has 15 amino acids. V gave up 0 bases and J gave up 4 bases, with 12 bases separating them.

The chain employs TRBV28 and TRBJ2-7; D is unresolved. This CDR3 region has 12 residues. V was shortened by 3 bases and J by 13 bases, with 16 bases between the two germline ends. Germline V gene sequence: CDR1 MDHEN, CDR2 SYDVKM. DNA of the CDR3: TGTGCCAGCAGTTTCAAGGGCCTAGGCGCTTACTTC. It encodes CASSFKGLGAYF.

The chain joins TRBV7-2 to TRBJ2-7, with D unresolved. Germline V gene sequence: CDR1 SGHTA, CDR2 FQGNSA. The CDR3 has 13 residues. Trimming took 5 bases from V and 2 from J, leaving 10 bases between them. The CDR3 DNA sequence: TGTGCCAGCAGCCCCTTGCCAGCCTACGAGCAGTACTTC. It yields the protein CASSPLPAYEQYF.

The gene calls are TRBV28 and TRBJ2-1; D is unclear. The ends were cut back, 5 bases at V and 7 bases at J, with 21 bases in the middle. The CDR3 covers 16 residues. CDR1 is MDHEN, CDR2 SYDVKM, per germline. The DNA for the CDR3 is TGTGCCAGCAGTCCGCCCCGTAGGGCTAGGTGGAATGAGCAGTTCTTC. Translating gives CASSPPRRARWNEQFF.

CDR3 in amino acids: CASSEGQGAFYGYTF. As DNA, the CDR3 is TGTGCCAGCAGTGAGGGACAGGGGGCATTCTATGGCTACACCTTC. V and J are TRBV2 and TRBJ1-2; TRBD1 matches at 12 bases. CDR1 is SNHLY and CDR2 is FYNNEI in the germline V gene. Unmatched junction bases numbered 3, after V lost 3 bases and J lost 4 bases. CDR3 size: 15 residues.

V usage is TRBV28 and J usage is TRBJ2-1; TRBD2 matches 7 bases. The germline CDR1 and CDR2 sequences are MDHEN and SYDVKM. Trimming removed 7 bases from V and 9 bases from J; junction bases left unmatched: 6. This CDR3 comprises 12 residues. DNA of the CDR3: TGTGCCAGCATTGAGTGGGGGGGTGAGCAGTTCTTC. Translating gives CASIEWGGEQFF. Using reference TRBV28 and TRBJ2-1 for the parts outside the CDR3, the full variable domain is DVKVTQSSRYLVKRTGEKVFLECVQDMDHENMFWYRQDPGLGLRLIYFSYDVKMKEKGDIPEGYSVSREKKERFSLILESASTNQTSMYLCASIEWGGEQFFGPGTRLTVL.

The chain recombines TRBV11-1 with TRBJ1-2; D gene ambiguous. The CDR3 is made up of 13 amino acids. Germline V gene sequence: CDR1 SGHAT, CDR2 FQDESV (reference sequence). The ends were cut back, 3 bases at V and 2 bases at J, with 7 bases in the middle. The CDR3 nucleotides are TGTGCCAGCAGCTTCGCAGCCAACTATGGCTACACCTTC. It codes for CASSFAANYGYTF. The entire variable domain, with the rest obtained from reference TRBV11-1 and TRBJ1-2, is as follows: EAEVAQSPRYKITEKSQAVAFWCDPISGHATLYWYRQILGQGPELLVQFQDESVVDDSQLPKDRFSAERLKGVDSTLKIQPAELGDSAMYLCASSFAANYGYTFGSGTRLTVV.

The rearrangement links TRBV29-1 to TRBJ1-1; D uncertain. This CDR3 spans 14 amino acids. V was shortened by 5 bases and J by 0 bases, with 13 bases between the two germline ends. Germline CDR1 and CDR2: SQVTM and ANQGSEA. The CDR3 DNA reads TGCAGCGTTCGGGGTGGAGGAGTGAACACTGAAGCTTTCTTT. This translates into CSVRGGGVNTEAFF.

For the CDR3, the DNA is TGTGCCAGCAGCCACCTAGACAGGGGGCATACTGAAGCTTTCTTT. Translating it yields CASSHLDRGHTEAFF. The chain uses TRBV5-4 and TRBJ1-1, with 10 bases identical to TRBD1. The CDR3 consists of 15 residues. Trimming cost V 4 bases and J 5 bases; bases outside gene matches: 8. Germline V lookup: CDR1 SGHNT, CDR2 YYREEE (reference sequence).

Only a few counts were recorded for this clone. The chain joins TRBV4-2 to TRBJ2-1, with D unclear. Germline V gene lookup returns CDR1 LGHNA and CDR2 YNFKEQ. CDR3 length equals 17 residues. Trimming left V 3 bases short and J 4 bases short, with 19 bases between. The CDR3 region is CASSQAHGVNQYNEQFF. The CDR3 DNA sequence: TGTGCCAGCAGCCAGGCCCATGGAGTCAATCAGTACAATGAGCAGTTCTTC.

The chain links TRBV9 to TRBJ2-3, with D perhaps matching TRBD2 (5 bases). CDR1 is SGDLS and CDR2 is YYNGEE in the germline V gene. The CDR3 is 15 residues long. The V gene lost 0 bases and the J gene lost 2 bases, with 10 bases spanning the gap. CDR3 bases: TGTGCCAGCAGCGTAGAAGGGAGAGACACAGATACGCAGTATTTT. Amino acid sequence: CASSVEGRDTDTQYF.

DNA of the CDR3: TGTGCCAGCAGTTCGGCCAGAGTAGGCTACACCTTC. Translation gives CASSSARVGYTF. This chain links TRBV7-9 with TRBJ1-2; D call uncertain. Germline V gene lookup returns CDR1 SEHNR and CDR2 FQNEAQ (reference sequence). V gave up 6 bases and J gave up 8 bases, with 13 bases separating them. CDR3 length equals 12 residues.

V usage is TRBV2 and J usage is TRBJ1-1; 10 positions agree with TRBD1. The CDR3 has 14 residues. Trimming cost V 7 bases and J 11 bases; bases outside gene matches: 13. Germline-derived CDR1 and CDR2 are SNHLY and FYNNEI. In DNA, the CDR3 is TGTGCCAGCATCCTTCCGGGACAGGGGATTAGGGCTTTCTTT. It yields the protein CASILPGQGIRAFF.

The chain recombines TRBV5-6 with TRBJ2-7, with D possibly matching TRBD1 (5 bases). The V gene's germline CDR1 is SGHDT and CDR2 YYEEEE. The germline V and J ends were trimmed by 2 bases and 2 bases, with 14 bases remaining between them. This CDR3 has 15 residues. CDR3 sequence reads: CASSLKGPAPYEQYF. CDR3 DNA sequence: TGTGCCAGCAGCTTAAAGGGGCCGGCCCCCTACGAGCAGTACTTC.

The gene calls are TRBV4-2 and TRBJ2-7; D remains ambiguous. V was cut by 4 bases and J by 7 bases, with 11 bases left in between. The CDR3 totals 12 residues. Germline CDR1 and CDR2: LGHNA and YNFKEQ. This CDR3 reads CASSPRQGEQYF. The CDR3 nucleotides are TGTGCCAGCAGCCCACGACAAGGAGAGCAGTACTTC.

This chain joins TRBV7-3 and TRBJ2-1; D not resolved. CDR3 length: 13 residues. Trimming stripped 1 base from V and 4 bases from J, with 5 bases between. Germline CDR1 SGHTA, CDR2 FQGTGA. The CDR3 is CASSLNRYNEQFF. CDR3 DNA sequence: TGTGCCAGCAGCTTAAACCGGTACAATGAGCAGTTCTTC.

V is TRBV19 and J is TRBJ2-1; 10 bases are shared with TRBD2. The CDR3 extends over 16 amino acids. The germline V gene has CDR1 LNHDA and CDR2 SQIVND (reference sequence). The trim removed 3 bases at V and 0 bases at J, leaving 2 bases unmatched. CDR3 amino acids: CASSIRTSGSYNEQFF. CDR3 coding DNA: TGTGCCAGTAGTATCCGGACTAGCGGCTCCTACAATGAGCAGTTCTTC.

The chain is built from TRBV6-6 and TRBJ1-2; TRBD1 is a possible D gene (6 bases). V lost 6 bases to trimming and J lost 8 bases, with 25 bases between them. Per the germline V gene, CDR1 is MNHNY and CDR2 is SVGAGI (reference sequence). CDR3 length: 16 amino acids. The CDR3: CASSPQGWGGKGGYTF. The CDR3 nucleotides are TGTGCCAGCAGCCCACAGGGATGGGGGGGAAAAGGGGGCTACACCTTC.

The V gene is TRBV5-4, the J gene TRBJ2-3; D gene uncertain. V was cut by 2 bases and J by 4 bases, with 5 bases left in between. Germline V CDR1 and CDR2: SGHNT, YYREEE (reference sequence). The CDR3 contains 12 residues. The CDR3 nucleotides are TGTGCCAGCAGCTTTGGCTCAGATACGCAGTATTTT. Its protein product is CASSFGSDTQYF.